These 25 T cell receptor beta chains came from one sample sequenced in a study of cytomegalovirus exposure and HLA in healthy donors. The protocol was immunoSEQ multiplex PCR, while the TCRdb copy is restricted to in-frame clones and leaves out a portion. The sample holds about 90,000 clones; roughly 84% are singletons and the top ten take around 10%. Sequences were obtained from PBMCs. These receptors were collected from a woman younger than 30 in good health and CMV-seropositive.

The rearrangement links TRBV7-6 to TRBJ1-1; maybe TRBD1 (5 bases). The V end was cut by 1 base, the J end by 5 bases, with 11 bases between. This CDR3 spans 14 amino acids. Germline V gives CDR1 SGHVS, CDR2 FNYEAQ. The CDR3, as DNA: TGTGCCAGCAGCTTAGGGGGGGGGAGGACTGAAGCTTTCTTT. Protein product: CASSLGGGRTEAFF.

V and J are TRBV11-3 and TRBJ2-7; 7 bases are shared with TRBD2. Germline CDR1 reads SGHNT; CDR2 reads YENEEA. After removal of 1 base from V and 2 bases from J, the junction contained 5 bases not matched to a gene. The CDR3 runs 15 residues. Here the CDR3 reads CASSLGGGGPYEQYF. The DNA for the CDR3 is TGTGCCAGCAGCTTAGGAGGCGGGGGACCCTACGAGCAGTACTTC.

The chain employs TRBV19 and TRBJ2-2, with D uncertain. The CDR3 spans 15 residues. V was shortened by 7 bases and J by 0 bases, with 12 bases between the two germline ends. CDR1 and CDR2 (germline): LNHDA, SQIVND (reference sequence). CDR3 residues: CASTSYTANTGELFF. The CDR3 DNA follows: TGTGCCAGTACTTCCTATACCGCGAACACCGGGGAGCTGTTTTTT.

This clone showed up just once. DNA for the CDR3: TGTGCCAGCAGCCCTCCCACAGATACGCAGTATTTT. It translates to CASSPPTDTQYF. The V call is TRBV7-9, the J call TRBJ2-3; D gene ambiguous. Germline CDR1 reads SEHNR; CDR2 reads FQNEAQ (reference sequence). CDR3 length: 12 amino acids. Trimming took 5 bases from V and 2 from J, leaving 5 bases between them.

The rearrangement joins TRBV4-3 to TRBJ2-3; 8 bases map to TRBD2. The CDR3 is made up of 16 amino acids. CDR1 is LGHNA and CDR2 is YSLEER in the germline V gene. J lost 3 bases, V lost 1 base, and 6 bases had no gene match. As DNA, the CDR3 is TGCGCCAGCAGCCAAGTAAACCAGCGGGGGACAGATACGCAGTATTTT. It codes for CASSQVNQRGTDTQYF.

This clone was counted a single time. This sequence joins TRBV6-5 and TRBJ1-6; unclear D gene. The germline V gene encodes CDR1 MNHEY and CDR2 SVGAGI. This CDR3 comprises 15 residues. Trimming took 0 bases from V and 4 from J, leaving 7 bases between them. CDR3: CASSYSKEYNSPLHF. For the CDR3, the DNA is TGTGCCAGCAGTTACTCCAAAGAGTATAATTCACCCCTCCACTTT.

The chain has TRBV2 and TRBJ1-2, with D tentatively TRBD1 (5 bases). CDR3 length: 13 residues. Germline-derived CDR1 and CDR2 are SNHLY and FYNNEI. Trimming took 2 bases from V and 8 from J, leaving 12 bases between them. CDR3 region: CASSEYQGWGYTF. The CDR3 DNA sequence: TGTGCCAGCAGTGAATATCAGGGCTGGGGCTACACCTTC.

The V gene is TRBV6-5, the J gene TRBJ2-7; 10 bases match TRBD1. This CDR3 is built from 14 residues. CDR1 MNHEY and CDR2 SVGAGI come from the germline V gene. The V segment lost 8 bases and the J segment 4 bases; nucleotides outside the gene matches: 8. The CDR3 DNA follows: TGTGCCAGCGGAAACCGGGACAGGGGTTACGAGCAGTACTTC. It translates to CASGNRDRGYEQYF.

This chain uses TRBV7-7 with TRBJ1-4; tentative D call: TRBD1 (6 bases). Trimming cost V 2 bases and J 3 bases, with 10 bases left between them. Germline V gene sequence: CDR1 SSHAT, CDR2 FNYEAQ (reference sequence). CDR3 length: 15 residues. CDR3 loop: CASSLTGQANEKLFF. The CDR3 DNA is TGTGCCAGCAGCTTAACAGGGCAGGCTAATGAAAAACTGTTTTTT.

The rearrangement joins TRBV5-1 to TRBJ2-3, with 12 positions matching TRBD1. The CDR3 covers 14 residues. Germline loops: CDR1 SGHRS, CDR2 YFSETQ. With 7 bases clipped from V and 4 bases from J, the junction kept 4 bases outside the gene matches. The CDR3 is CASRDRGPPDTQYF. For the CDR3, the DNA is TGCGCCAGCCGGGACAGGGGGCCGCCAGATACGCAGTATTTT.

The chain has TRBV10-3 and TRBJ1-1; 8 bases are a match to TRBD1. V shed 6 bases, J shed 3 bases, and the junction held 12 bases outside the gene matches. Germline V gene data show CDR1 as ENHRY and CDR2 as SYGVKD. The CDR3 covers 16 residues. CDR3 nucleotides: TGTGCCATCAGACAGGGGGGAGGAGTGGGGGACACTGAAGCTTTCTTT. Translation gives CAIRQGGGVGDTEAFF.

The chain carries TRBV7-9 and TRBJ2-7; 14 positions agree with TRBD2. V lost 0 bases and J lost 5; bases outside the gene matches: 6. The CDR3 has 17 amino acids. The germline gives CDR1 SEHNR, CDR2 FQNEAQ (reference sequence). CDR3 sequence reads: CASSLATTSGGDNEQYF. The CDR3, as DNA: TGTGCCAGCAGCTTAGCGACGACTAGCGGGGGGGACAACGAGCAGTACTTC.

The chain carries TRBV7-2 and TRBJ1-6; a weak D match, TRBD1 (6 bases). CDR1 is SGHTA and CDR2 is FQGNSA in the germline V gene. Trimming pared 5 bases from V and 3 bases from J, leaving 20 bases between. This CDR3 is 18 amino acids long. The CDR3 reads CASSPRQATPFYNSPLHF. In DNA form, the CDR3 reads TGTGCCAGCAGCCCACGACAGGCGACCCCCTTCTATAATTCACCCCTCCACTTT.

This clone was counted a few times. This rearrangement joins TRBV6-5 to TRBJ1-2, with D perhaps matching TRBD1 (5 bases). Germline CDR1 is MNHEY and CDR2 is SVGAGI. This CDR3 has 14 residues. V dropped 10 bases and J dropped 6 bases, with 21 bases sitting between them. Here the CDR3 DNA reads TGTGCCACTCAGCCCCAGGGAGGATATCATGGCTACACCTTC. As protein: CATQPQGGYHGYTF.

The chain recombines TRBV9 with TRBJ2-5; the D gene is possibly TRBD1 (5 bases). V was pared by 0 bases and J by 3 bases, with 9 bases between. Germline loops: CDR1 SGDLS, CDR2 YYNGEE. The CDR3 covers 14 residues. CDR3 sequence reads: CASSVAETEETQYF. The CDR3 DNA is TGTGCCAGCAGCGTAGCTGAGACAGAAGAGACCCAGTACTTC.

This clone showed up just once. The chain combines TRBV2 with TRBJ2-1; 11 bases fit TRBD2. Germline-derived CDR1 and CDR2 are SNHLY and FYNNEI. This CDR3 comprises 17 residues. V lost 1 base, J lost 8 bases, and 10 bases stayed unmatched. The CDR3 reads CASSEVSSGGASYEQFF. Written as DNA, the CDR3 is TGTGCCAGCAGTGAAGTGAGTAGCGGGGGGGCCAGTTATGAGCAGTTCTTC.

The V gene is TRBV5-1, the J gene TRBJ2-7; maybe TRBD2 (5 bases). This CDR3 is 15 amino acids long. Germline values: CDR1 SGHRS, CDR2 YFSETQ. The V end was cut by 1 base, the J end by 0 bases, with 11 bases between. Here the CDR3 reads CASSLSSGSSYEQYF. In DNA, the CDR3 is TGCGCCAGCAGCTTGTCGTCGGGGAGCTCCTACGAGCAGTACTTC.

V and J are TRBV2 and TRBJ1-4, with a possible D match to TRBD1 (5 bases). The CDR3 sequence is 15 residues long. V lost 6 bases, J lost 0 bases, and 11 bases lay in between. Germline V gives CDR1 SNHLY, CDR2 FYNNEI. The CDR3 is CASSLGQATNEKLFF. The CDR3 DNA is TGTGCCAGCAGCCTCGGACAAGCAACTAATGAAAAACTGTTTTTT.

In this sample, this clone turned up once. The V call is TRBV29-1, the J call TRBJ1-2; the D is unclear. This CDR3 is 13 amino acids long. From germline, CDR1 is SQVTM and CDR2 ANQGSEA. Trimming removed 7 bases from V and 6 bases from J, with 18 bases in between. CDR3 sequence: CSASRESGDGYTF. The CDR3 DNA sequence: TGCAGCGCGTCCCGGGAGTCCGGGGATGGCTACACCTTC.

CDR3 nucleotide sequence: TGTGCCATCAGTGTACGGGGGGGCAAAGAGACCCAGTACTTC. This sequence encodes CAISVRGGKETQYF. This chain joins TRBV10-3 and TRBJ2-5; 8 nucleotides line up with TRBD2. Germline V gene lookup returns CDR1 ENHRY and CDR2 SYGVKD. V was clipped by 4 bases and J by 3 bases; unmatched bases: 4. The CDR3 extends over 14 amino acids.

J is TRBJ1-5 and V is TRBV27; 9 bases are shared with TRBD1. The CDR3 loop spans 15 amino acids. CDR1 is MNHEY and CDR2 is SMNVEV in the germline V gene (reference sequence). Trimming at V came to 5 bases and at J to 1 base, leaving 3 bases not matched to a gene. The CDR3 is CASSPGQGSNQPQHF. Written as DNA, the CDR3 is TGTGCCAGCAGTCCGGGACAGGGAAGCAATCAGCCCCAGCATTTT.

V is TRBV10-3 and J is TRBJ1-1; 9 bases line up with TRBD1. Trimming at V came to 8 bases and at J to 5 bases, leaving 9 bases not matched to a gene. The CDR3 loop spans 14 amino acids. Germline-derived CDR1 and CDR2 are ENHRY and SYGVKD. CDR3 DNA: TGTGCCATCCGGGACAGGGTAGGTGGGACTGAAGCTTTCTTT. Its translation: CAIRDRVGGTEAFF.

The chain combines TRBV27 with TRBJ2-2, with TRBD2 matching over 12 bases. V gave up 5 bases and J gave up 4 bases; unmatched junction bases: 8. Looked up from germline, CDR1 is MNHEY and CDR2 is SMNVEV (reference sequence). This CDR3 comprises 17 residues. CDR3 amino acids: CASSPLAGGPATGELFF. CDR3 sequence (DNA): TGTGCCAGCAGTCCTCTAGCGGGGGGGCCGGCCACCGGGGAGCTGTTTTTT.

The rearrangement joins TRBV6-1 to TRBJ2-7, with D possibly matching TRBD2 (7 bases). Between the trimmed V and J ends, which lost 10 bases and 5 bases, there was a span of 21 bases. From germline, CDR1 is MNHNS and CDR2 SASEGT. The CDR3 has 14 residues. CDR3 DNA: TGTGCCATAAAGGGGGGGTGGGGGCGAGACGAGCAGTACTTC. This gives the protein CAIKGGWGRDEQYF.

The V and J genes are TRBV9 and TRBJ2-3; perhaps TRBD1 as D (5 bases). V was pared by 0 bases and J by 5 bases, with 16 bases between. This CDR3 contains 16 residues. The germline V gene has CDR1 SGDLS and CDR2 YYNGEE. CDR3 loop: CASSVAKASGQDTQYF. In nucleotides, the CDR3 is TGTGCCAGCAGCGTAGCTAAGGCCTCAGGACAAGATACGCAGTATTTT.